The rows below give T cell receptor beta chains drawn from one sample of a study of T-cell reconstitution after alpha-beta-depleted transplantation in children. TCRdb reprocessed the PCR reads via MiXCR and lists one record per CDR3 protein. The table records some 300,000 distinct CDR3 sequences, 10% of them present only once. The sample here was PBMCs from the stem cell graft donor, taken from the stem cell graft. Every receptor here comes from a human donor who donated a stem cell graft to a child with acute lymphoblastic leukemia. CDR3s include the opening cysteine and the closing phenylalanine or tryptophan. Fields, in order: D gene, V gene, clone size, J gene, CDR3 DNA, CDR3 protein. A D gene is named only where the DNA matches it firmly. Size is omitted from some rows. Given values are once, few, many or a class for expanded clones.

d_call: TRBD2; v_call: TRBV12-3/TRBV12-4; clone_size: -; j_call: TRBJ2-1; cdr3_nt: TGTGCCAGCAGTTTGGGGCTAGCGGGGGGCCGCGTCAATGAGCAGTTCTTC; cdr3_aa: CASSLGLAGGRVNEQFF
d_call: TRBD1; v_call: TRBV15; clone_size: -; j_call: TRBJ2-2; cdr3_nt: TGTGCCACCAGAGGACAGGGTATCACCGGGGAGCTGTTTTTT; cdr3_aa: CATRGQGITGELFF
d_call: -; v_call: TRBV28; clone_size: -; j_call: TRBJ1-6; cdr3_nt: TGTGCCAGCAGCCGGGACCCAGCCTATAATTCACCCCTCCACTTT; cdr3_aa: CASSRDPAYNSPLHF
d_call: -; v_call: TRBV4-1; clone_size: many; j_call: TRBJ2-7; cdr3_nt: TGCGCCAGCAGCCAAACAGAGGCTAGCTCCTACGAGCAGTACTTC; cdr3_aa: CASSQTEASSYEQYF
d_call: TRBD2; v_call: TRBV10-3; clone_size: few; j_call: TRBJ2-7; cdr3_nt: TGTGCCATCATGGGGGGGGGAAACTACGAGCAGTACTTC; cdr3_aa: CAIMGGGNYEQYF
d_call: -; v_call: TRBV20-1; clone_size: few; j_call: TRBJ2-3; cdr3_nt: TGCAGTGCCGGACCGGGCATCGACACAGATACGCAGTATTTT; cdr3_aa: CSAGPGIDTDTQYF
d_call: -; v_call: TRBV14; clone_size: -; j_call: TRBJ2-7; cdr3_nt: TGTGCCAGCAGCCAAGAAACCGGATTGTTGGCTTACGAGCAGTACTTC; cdr3_aa: CASSQETGLLAYEQYF
d_call: TRBD2; v_call: TRBV5-1; clone_size: few; j_call: TRBJ2-7; cdr3_nt: TGCGCCAGCAGCGCCTACCTAGCGGGAGGGGCCCACTACGAGCAGTACTTC; cdr3_aa: CASSAYLAGGAHYEQYF
d_call: -; v_call: TRBV20-1; clone_size: -; j_call: TRBJ1-2; cdr3_nt: TGCAGTGCTAGCGGGAGCAACTATGGCTACACCTTC; cdr3_aa: CSASGSNYGYTF
d_call: -; v_call: TRBV7-2; clone_size: -; j_call: TRBJ1-1; cdr3_nt: TGTGCCAGCAGCTTATCGGGCAGGGTGAACACTGAAGCTTTCTTT; cdr3_aa: CASSLSGRVNTEAFF
d_call: -; v_call: TRBV5-1; clone_size: -; j_call: TRBJ2-5; cdr3_nt: TGCGCCAGCAGCCCGCGATTCGGAATAAGGGGGCAAGAGACCCAGTACTTC; cdr3_aa: CASSPRFGIRGQETQYF
d_call: TRBD2; v_call: TRBV7-2; clone_size: -; j_call: TRBJ2-7; cdr3_nt: TGTGCCAGCAGCTTAATCAGCGGGGAATTCTCCTACGAGCAGTACTTC; cdr3_aa: CASSLISGEFSYEQYF
d_call: TRBD2; v_call: TRBV28; clone_size: few; j_call: TRBJ2-1; cdr3_nt: TGTGCCAGCAGTGTACTCGCGCGGGAGGGTCATGAGCAGTTCTTC; cdr3_aa: CASSVLAREGHEQFF
d_call: TRBD1; v_call: TRBV27; clone_size: few; j_call: TRBJ2-2; cdr3_nt: TGTGCCAGCAGATTCGGGACAGGTTTTTCCGGGGAGCTGTTTTTT; cdr3_aa: CASRFGTGFSGELFF
d_call: -; v_call: TRBV11-2; clone_size: -; j_call: TRBJ1-2; cdr3_nt: TGTGCCAGCAGCTTAGTTGGACAGTTCCTGAACTATGGCTACACCTTC; cdr3_aa: CASSLVGQFLNYGYTF
d_call: TRBD2; v_call: TRBV11-1; clone_size: few; j_call: TRBJ2-1; cdr3_nt: TGTGCCAGCAGCTTACAGACTAGCGGGAGGGCCAGGAACAATGAGCAGTTCTTC; cdr3_aa: CASSLQTSGRARNNEQFF
d_call: TRBD2; v_call: TRBV11-2; clone_size: -; j_call: TRBJ2-5; cdr3_nt: TGTGCCAGCAGCTCACGGACTAGCGGGAGTTTTAGACGGGAGACCCAGTACTTC; cdr3_aa: CASSSRTSGSFRRETQYF
d_call: -; v_call: TRBV7-2; clone_size: few; j_call: TRBJ1-2; cdr3_nt: TGTGCCAGCAGCTTAGGCCCCTGGACATATGGCTACACCTTC; cdr3_aa: CASSLGPWTYGYTF
d_call: -; v_call: TRBV7-2; clone_size: -; j_call: TRBJ2-3; cdr3_nt: TGTGCCAGCAGCCGACTGGGGGGACGCGATACGCAGTATTTT; cdr3_aa: CASSRLGGRDTQYF
d_call: -; v_call: TRBV29-1; clone_size: few; j_call: TRBJ1-2; cdr3_nt: TGCAGCGTTGAACACCTAATAACAGGTGGTGTCTTGGAAGGCTACACCTTC; cdr3_aa: CSVEHLITGGVLEGYTF
d_call: TRBD1; v_call: TRBV27; clone_size: -; j_call: TRBJ2-1; cdr3_nt: TGTGCCAGCAGTCCCAGGGGGCATGAGCAGTTCTTC; cdr3_aa: CASSPRGHEQFF
d_call: TRBD1; v_call: TRBV20-1; clone_size: -; j_call: TRBJ2-1; cdr3_nt: TGCAGCACTCCAAGACAGGGCAATGAGCAGTTCTTC; cdr3_aa: CSTPRQGNEQFF
d_call: -; v_call: TRBV29-1; clone_size: few; j_call: TRBJ2-7; cdr3_nt: TGCAGCGCCGATAAGGGGGACGAGCAGTACTTC; cdr3_aa: CSADKGDEQYF
d_call: -; v_call: TRBV5-5; clone_size: few; j_call: TRBJ2-3; cdr3_nt: TGTGCCAGCAGCTTGAGGGGAGTATTGGATACGCAGTATTTT; cdr3_aa: CASSLRGVLDTQYF
d_call: TRBD2; v_call: TRBV20-1; clone_size: few; j_call: TRBJ2-3; cdr3_nt: TGCAGTGCTTCCAGGACTAGCGGGAGGGCCGCAGATACGCAGTATTTT; cdr3_aa: CSASRTSGRAADTQYF
d_call: TRBD2; v_call: TRBV28; clone_size: many; j_call: TRBJ2-7; cdr3_nt: TGTGCCAGCAGTCCGGGACTAGCGGCCTACGAGCAGTACTTC; cdr3_aa: CASSPGLAAYEQYF
d_call: -; v_call: TRBV12-3/TRBV12-4; clone_size: -; j_call: TRBJ1-5; cdr3_nt: TGTGCCAGCAGTTTTCGGGGGGCCGGTCAGCCCCAGCATTTT; cdr3_aa: CASSFRGAGQPQHF
d_call: -; v_call: TRBV5-1; clone_size: few; j_call: TRBJ2-1; cdr3_nt: TGCGCCAGCAGCTTGTTCGAGGGCGGCTCCTACAATGAGCAGTTCTTC; cdr3_aa: CASSLFEGGSYNEQFF
d_call: -; v_call: TRBV10-3; clone_size: -; j_call: TRBJ2-1; cdr3_nt: TGTGCGAGTAAGGATACTTCCCTCTACAATGAGCAGTTCTTC; cdr3_aa: CASKDTSLYNEQFF
d_call: TRBD1; v_call: TRBV27; clone_size: few; j_call: TRBJ1-6; cdr3_nt: TGTGCCAGCAGTTTCAGACAGGGGGACAATTCACCCCTCCACTTT; cdr3_aa: CASSFRQGDNSPLHF
d_call: -; v_call: TRBV7-2; clone_size: many; j_call: TRBJ2-6; cdr3_nt: TGTGCCACCATGATGGGCCCCCTCACTGGGGCCAACGTCCTGACTTTC; cdr3_aa: CATMMGPLTGANVLTF
d_call: -; v_call: TRBV4-1; clone_size: many; j_call: TRBJ2-7; cdr3_nt: TGCGCCAGCAGCGAACTGGACAGCCTCGTCTACGAGCAGTACTTC; cdr3_aa: CASSELDSLVYEQYF
d_call: -; v_call: TRBV6-5; clone_size: few; j_call: TRBJ2-3; cdr3_nt: TGTGCCAGCAGTTACGATTCGTCTTTAGATACGCAGTATTTT; cdr3_aa: CASSYDSSLDTQYF